This section outlines one T cell receptor (beta chain) sequence together with its context. Other nucleotide sequences in the sample specify the same CDR3. This sample is part of a study of shared clonotypes between healthy human individuals. Sequenced by immunoSEQ multiplex PCR; TCRdb stores in-frame clones only, minus some. The sample shows about 2.3 million clones, just under 95% of them seen only once. CDR1 is SQVTM, CDR2 ANQGSEA, per germline. There are 11 residues in the CDR3. Trimming pared 7 bases from V and 1 base from J, leaving 5 bases between. Input material: naive CD4+ T cells from PBMCs. This sample's subset: CD45RA+ positively selected. V and J are TRBV29-1 and TRBJ2-1; the D is unclear. The receptor's source is a man in his late teens or twenties in good health. Some clones in this sample may be carry-over from other donors' samples. CDR3 sequence reads: CSGGSYNEQFF. The CDR3 DNA is TGCAGCGGGGGTTCCTACAATGAGCAGTTCTTC.